Listed below are T cell receptor beta chains from one sample, sequenced in a study of blood T cell repertoires in COVID-19. Generated by immunoSEQ multiplex PCR, the TCRdb table keeps only in-frame clones and is missing some. Of around 84,000 clones detected, 75% to 85% appear once; the ten largest clones hold more than 10%. Sequencing input: peripheral blood. Receptors were obtained from a woman aged 40 to 50 with active or convalescent COVID-19. CDR3s include the opening cysteine and the closing phenylalanine or tryptophan. Each record gives: D gene, J gene, V gene, clone size, CDR3 length, CDR3 DNA, CDR3 protein. D genes are given only for firm matches. Not every row has a clone size; where given, it reads once, few, many or a size class.

D gene: TRBD1; J gene: TRBJ2-1; V gene: TRBV5-1; clone size: -; CDR3 length: 18; CDR3 DNA: TGCGCCAGCAGACCGTCGGGCAGGGGGCCTCACGCCTACAATGAGCAGTTCTTC; CDR3 protein: CASRPSGRGPHAYNEQFF
D gene: TRBD1; J gene: TRBJ1-1; V gene: TRBV5-1; clone size: -; CDR3 length: 17; CDR3 DNA: TGCGCCAGCATCCCGTATGGTAAGGGGGCGTGGGACACTGAAGCTTTCTTT; CDR3 protein: CASIPYGKGAWDTEAFF
D gene: TRBD2; J gene: TRBJ2-2; V gene: TRBV6-5; clone size: once; CDR3 length: 14; CDR3 DNA: TGTGCCAGCACCCTGGGACTAGCGTCCGGGGAGCTGTTTTTT; CDR3 protein: CASTLGLASGELFF
D gene: TRBD2; J gene: TRBJ2-7; V gene: TRBV6-1; clone size: few; CDR3 length: 20; CDR3 DNA: TGTGCCAGCAGTGATAGGGGAGGGGCGGGAGGTCCACCCACGAGCTACGAGCAGTACTTC; CDR3 protein: CASSDRGGAGGPPTSYEQYF
D gene: TRBD2; J gene: TRBJ2-2; V gene: TRBV4-3; clone size: -; CDR3 length: 16; CDR3 DNA: TGCGCCAGCAGCCGTGGCGGGGGGCCTAGCACCGGGGAGCTGTTTTTT; CDR3 protein: CASSRGGGPSTGELFF
D gene: -; J gene: TRBJ1-1; V gene: TRBV5-1; clone size: -; CDR3 length: 15; CDR3 DNA: TGCGCCAGCAGCTTGGCCTCGAGTGGGAACACTGAAGCTTTCTTT; CDR3 protein: CASSLASSGNTEAFF
D gene: TRBD2; J gene: TRBJ2-1; V gene: TRBV9; clone size: -; CDR3 length: 18; CDR3 DNA: TGTGCCAGCAGCGTGTCTAGCGGGAGGGCCGGATCCTACAATGAGCAGTTCTTC; CDR3 protein: CASSVSSGRAGSYNEQFF
D gene: TRBD1; J gene: TRBJ2-6; V gene: TRBV18; clone size: -; CDR3 length: 17; CDR3 DNA: TGTGCCAGCTCATCGAGACAGGGCCCCTCTGGGGCCAACGTCCTGACTTTC; CDR3 protein: CASSSRQGPSGANVLTF
D gene: TRBD2; J gene: TRBJ2-1; V gene: TRBV7-2; clone size: -; CDR3 length: 13; CDR3 DNA: TGTGCCAGCAGCTTAGCGTTGGGCGGGAGCGGTGTCTTC; CDR3 protein: CASSLALGGSGVF
D gene: TRBD2; J gene: TRBJ2-1; V gene: TRBV3-1/TRBV3-2; clone size: -; CDR3 length: 15; CDR3 DNA: TGTGCCAGCAGCCGCCGGCCTAGCGGGGGGTATGAGCAGTTCTTC; CDR3 protein: CASSRRPSGGYEQFF
D gene: -; J gene: TRBJ1-5; V gene: TRBV28; clone size: -; CDR3 length: 15; CDR3 DNA: TGTGCCAGCAGTTTAGTGGGGCTTTCAAATCAGCCCCAGCATTTT; CDR3 protein: CASSLVGLSNQPQHF
D gene: -; J gene: TRBJ2-2; V gene: TRBV9; clone size: -; CDR3 length: 15; CDR3 DNA: TGTGCCAGCAGCGTAGGGAGCACGAACACCGGGGAGCTGTTTTTT; CDR3 protein: CASSVGSTNTGELFF
D gene: -; J gene: TRBJ1-4; V gene: TRBV28; clone size: -; CDR3 length: 13; CDR3 DNA: TGTGCCAGCTCCTGGGGGGGGCGTGAAAAACTGTTTTTT; CDR3 protein: CASSWGGREKLFF
D gene: TRBD1; J gene: TRBJ1-2; V gene: TRBV6-2/TRBV6-3; clone size: -; CDR3 length: 13; CDR3 DNA: TGTGCCAGCAGTCGTACAGGGGAGAGCGGCTACACCTTC; CDR3 protein: CASSRTGESGYTF
D gene: -; J gene: TRBJ2-7; V gene: TRBV19; clone size: few; CDR3 length: 13; CDR3 DNA: TGTGCCAGTAGTCCGAGATTGAACTACGAGCAGTACTTC; CDR3 protein: CASSPRLNYEQYF
D gene: -; J gene: TRBJ2-2; V gene: TRBV28; clone size: -; CDR3 length: 13; CDR3 DNA: TGTGCCAGCAGTCACAGCAACACCGGGGAGCTGTTTTTT; CDR3 protein: CASSHSNTGELFF
D gene: -; J gene: TRBJ1-1; V gene: TRBV15; clone size: -; CDR3 length: 16; CDR3 DNA: TGTGCCACCAGCAGAGGGAGGGGACGGGGCGACACTGAAGCTTTCTTT; CDR3 protein: CATSRGRGRGDTEAFF
D gene: -; J gene: TRBJ1-3; V gene: TRBV5-5; clone size: once; CDR3 length: 17; CDR3 DNA: TGTGCCAGCAGCTTGAACCCCCGGACAGACTCTGGAAACACCATATATTTT; CDR3 protein: CASSLNPRTDSGNTIYF
D gene: TRBD1; J gene: TRBJ1-6; V gene: TRBV6-5; clone size: -; CDR3 length: 14; CDR3 DNA: TGTGCCAGCAGACTAGGGGACAGGGGTTCACCCCTCCACTTT; CDR3 protein: CASRLGDRGSPLHF
D gene: -; J gene: TRBJ2-7; V gene: TRBV7-2; clone size: -; CDR3 length: 12; CDR3 DNA: TGTGCCAGCAGCTTAGAGGAAGCGAAGTGGTACTTC; CDR3 protein: CASSLEEAKWYF
D gene: TRBD1; J gene: TRBJ2-7; V gene: TRBV5-6; clone size: -; CDR3 length: 15; CDR3 DNA: TGTGCCAGCAGCATGGACAGGGGCTCATTGGAGGAGCAGTACTTC; CDR3 protein: CASSMDRGSLEEQYF
D gene: TRBD2; J gene: TRBJ2-3; V gene: TRBV7-3; clone size: -; CDR3 length: 13; CDR3 DNA: TGTGCCAGCAGTCCCGGGGGGAGAGATACGCAGTATTTT; CDR3 protein: CASSPGGRDTQYF